This T cell receptor (beta chain) is from a study of response to subunit inactivated influenza vaccine. Study outcomes and limitations: Researchers suggested that each seasonal influenza vaccination recruits few new T cells.

As regards this clonotype: The antigen is unknown.

Germline V CDR1 and CDR2: MNHEY, SVGAGI. The CDR3 spans 16 residues. V was clipped by 1 base and J by 2 bases; unmatched bases: 8. MiXCR, run by TCRdb on the RT-PCR reads, gives a single entry per CDR3 protein. The sample shows roughly 520,000 distinct CDR3 sequences, around 25% of them seen only once. Sequenced material: CD4+ T cells sorted from PBMCs, taken roughly 5 days after vaccination. The clonotype originates from a man in his fifties or sixties who received an inactivated influenza vaccine. This chain links TRBV6-5 with TRBJ2-7; 7 bases line up with TRBD1. The CDR3 bases are TGTGCCAGCAGTTACTGGCCGGGACAGTACACCTACGAGCAGTACTTC. Amino acids: CASSYWPGQYTYEQYF.